This T cell receptor beta chain is from a study of CD8 T cells in ankylosing spondylitis (dated by TCRdb to 2015 to 2018). A note on the overall study: The study set out to find disease-linked TCR variants by profiling T cell receptor beta repertoires in ankylosing spondylitis patients and healthy donors. In total, the full study cohort was made up of roughly 110 healthy donors and about two dozen ankylosing spondylitis patients. Peripheral blood was sampled, and synovial fluid was also collected from ankylosing spondylitis patients. The full study reports these points: Significant enrichment of the disease-linked clones was reported in matched synovial fluid samples from ankylosing spondylitis patients. Some motif variants had previously been reported in the synovial fluid and blood of reactive arthritis patients, which suggests shared mechanisms of disease initiation. The disease-linked clones had a CD8+ phenotype and were found at relatively low frequencies in peripheral blood. A TCR beta motif made up of several highly homologous amino acid variants appeared to be characteristic of blood from ankylosing spondylitis patients.

Concerning this clonotype: It has no known antigen specificity. No quality values exist for individual bases; no much larger clone is one base distant.

Sequencing relied on an Illumina HiSeq 2500. Quantitative 5'-RACE with molecular barcodes was the method used to prepare the TCR beta libraries. The published analysis was carried out like this. A new computational method, built on a probabilistic model of VDJ rearrangement, was used to identify disease-linked TCR variants. In TCRdb, the public reads were trimmed at Q25 with fastp and aligned with MiXCR, with productive beta chains retained. Identical CDR3 proteins give one entry, which carries the most common genes and DNA. Here the V and J calls rest on TCRdb's processing, not on the authors' analysis. The sample has 700,000 to 1,000,000 distinct CDR3 sequences on record, over 9.5% of them singletons. Approximately 0.5% of the sample lies in the top ten. From cysteine to phenylalanine, the CDR3 is 15 amino acids long. Only the CDR3 DNA stays, 45 bases, in frame from base 1. V is reduced by 6 bases and J by 4 bases, leaving a spacing of 17 bases between them. As encoded in the germline V gene (reference sequence), CDR1 is LNHNV while CDR2 is YYDKDF.

The chain uses TRBV15 and TRBJ2-3; no D gene call is confident. This clonotype originated in a male donor with ankylosing spondylitis. Sequencing used blood, either unsorted or a sorted T cell fraction (not recorded which). The sequenced DNA: TGTGCCACCAGGAAGATTGCCAGTAGCCCAGATACGCAGTATTTT. The encoded protein is CATRKIASSPDTQYF. Reference TRBV15 and TRBJ2-3 proteins supply the regions before and after the CDR3; the full variable domain is: DAMVIQNPRYQVTQFGKPVTLSCSQTLNHNVMYWYQQKSSQAPKLLFHYYDKDFNNEADTPDNFQSRRPNTSFCFLDIRSPGLGDTAMYLCATRKIASSPDTQYFGPGTRLTVL.